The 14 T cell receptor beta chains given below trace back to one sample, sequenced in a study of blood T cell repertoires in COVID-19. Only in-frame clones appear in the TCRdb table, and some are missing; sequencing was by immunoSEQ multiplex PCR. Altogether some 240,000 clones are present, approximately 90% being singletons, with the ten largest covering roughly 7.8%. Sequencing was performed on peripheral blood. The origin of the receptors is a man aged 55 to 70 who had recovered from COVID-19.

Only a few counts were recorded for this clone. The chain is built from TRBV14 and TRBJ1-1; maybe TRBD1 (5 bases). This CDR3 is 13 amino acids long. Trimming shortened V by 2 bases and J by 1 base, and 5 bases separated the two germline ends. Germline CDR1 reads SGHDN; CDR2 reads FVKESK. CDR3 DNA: TGTGCCAGCAGCCAACAGGGGAACACTGAAGCTTTCTTT. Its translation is CASSQQGNTEAFF.

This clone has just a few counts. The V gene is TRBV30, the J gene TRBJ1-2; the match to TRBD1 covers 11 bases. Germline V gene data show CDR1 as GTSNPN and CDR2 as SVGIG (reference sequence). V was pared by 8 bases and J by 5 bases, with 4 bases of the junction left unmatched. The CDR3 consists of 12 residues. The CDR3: CAGQGARYGYTF. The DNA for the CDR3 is TGTGCCGGACAGGGGGCCAGGTATGGCTACACCTTC.

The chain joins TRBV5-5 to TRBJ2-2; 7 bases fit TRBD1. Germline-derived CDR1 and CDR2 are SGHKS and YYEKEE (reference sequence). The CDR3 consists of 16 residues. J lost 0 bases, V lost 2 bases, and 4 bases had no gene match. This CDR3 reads CASSLQGPSNTGELFF. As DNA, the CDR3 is TGTGCCAGCAGCTTACAGGGGCCATCGAACACCGGGGAGCTGTTTTTT.

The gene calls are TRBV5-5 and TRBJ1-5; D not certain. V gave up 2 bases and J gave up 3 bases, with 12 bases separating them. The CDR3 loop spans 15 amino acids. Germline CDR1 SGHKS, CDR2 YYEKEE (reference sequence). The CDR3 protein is CASSLVPENNQPQHF. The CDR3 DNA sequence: TGTGCCAGCAGCTTAGTACCAGAAAACAATCAGCCCCAGCATTTT.

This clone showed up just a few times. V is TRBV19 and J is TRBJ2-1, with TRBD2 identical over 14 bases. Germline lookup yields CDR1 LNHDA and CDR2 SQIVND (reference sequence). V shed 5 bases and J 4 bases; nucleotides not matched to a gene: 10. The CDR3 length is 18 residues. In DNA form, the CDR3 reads TGTGCCAGTAGTGTGACTAGCGGGGGGGCCCGGAGATACAATGAGCAGTTCTTC. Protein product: CASSVTSGGARRYNEQFF.

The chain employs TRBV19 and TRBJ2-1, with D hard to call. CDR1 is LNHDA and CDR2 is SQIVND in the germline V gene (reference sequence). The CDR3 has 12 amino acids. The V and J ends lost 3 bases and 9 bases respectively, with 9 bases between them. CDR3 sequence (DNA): TGTGCCAGTAGTATTCTTTTCGGTGAGCAGTTCTTC. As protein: CASSILFGEQFF.

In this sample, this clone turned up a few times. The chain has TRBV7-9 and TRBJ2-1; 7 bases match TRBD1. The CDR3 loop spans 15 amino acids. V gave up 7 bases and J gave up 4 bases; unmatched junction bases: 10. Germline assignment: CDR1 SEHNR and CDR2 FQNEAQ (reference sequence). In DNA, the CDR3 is TGTGCCAGCATCGAATCCGGGACAGTATACAATGAGCAGTTCTTC. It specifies CASIESGTVYNEQFF.

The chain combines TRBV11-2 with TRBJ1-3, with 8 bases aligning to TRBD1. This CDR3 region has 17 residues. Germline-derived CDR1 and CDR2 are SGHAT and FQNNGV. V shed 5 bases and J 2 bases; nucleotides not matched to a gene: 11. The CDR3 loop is CASSRSLMTGAGNTIYF. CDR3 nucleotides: TGTGCCAGCAGCCGCTCCCTAATGACAGGGGCTGGAAACACCATATATTTT.

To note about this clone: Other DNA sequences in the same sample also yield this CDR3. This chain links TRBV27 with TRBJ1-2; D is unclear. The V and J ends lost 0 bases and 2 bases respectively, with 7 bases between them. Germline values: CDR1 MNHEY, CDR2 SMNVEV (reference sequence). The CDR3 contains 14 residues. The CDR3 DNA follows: TGTGCCAGCAGTTTATCGTCAGGCAACTATGGCTACACCTTC. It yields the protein CASSLSSGNYGYTF.

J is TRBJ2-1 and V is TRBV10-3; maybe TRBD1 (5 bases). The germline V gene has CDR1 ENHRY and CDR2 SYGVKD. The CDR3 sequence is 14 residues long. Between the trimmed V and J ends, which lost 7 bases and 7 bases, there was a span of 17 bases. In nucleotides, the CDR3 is TGTGCCATCAAGGGGCTTTCGGGTGATAATGAGCAGTTCTTC. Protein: CAIKGLSGDNEQFF.

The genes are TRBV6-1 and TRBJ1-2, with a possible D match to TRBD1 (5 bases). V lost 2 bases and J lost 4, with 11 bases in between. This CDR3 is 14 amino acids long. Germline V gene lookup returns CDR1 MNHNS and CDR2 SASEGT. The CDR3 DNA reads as TGTGCCAGCAGTGAAAGGGGCAGGGCCTATGGCTACACCTTC. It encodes CASSERGRAYGYTF.

The CDR3, as DNA: TGCGCCAGCAGCTTGGACAGCGGAACCACTGAAGCTTTCTTT. Residues: CASSLDSGTTEAFF. V usage is TRBV5-1 and J usage is TRBJ1-1; no reliable D call. V shed 0 bases and J shed 4 bases, with 10 bases lying between them. The CDR3 is made up of 14 amino acids. CDR1 SGHRS and CDR2 YFSETQ come from the germline V gene.

The CDR3 here is CASSQDVRGNTIYF. The CDR3 DNA reads TGTGCCAGCAGCCAAGATGTGCGCGGAAACACCATATATTTT. V and J are TRBV4-2 and TRBJ1-3; no reliable D call. V was shortened by 0 bases and J by 4 bases, with 7 bases between the two germline ends. CDR3 length: 14 amino acids. CDR1 is LGHNA, CDR2 YNFKEQ, per germline.

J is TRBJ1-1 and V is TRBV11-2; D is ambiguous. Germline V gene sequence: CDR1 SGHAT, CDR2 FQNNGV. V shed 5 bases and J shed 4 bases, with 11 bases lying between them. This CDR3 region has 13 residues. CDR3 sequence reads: CASSPTRGTEAFF. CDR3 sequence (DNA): TGTGCCAGCAGCCCCACCCGGGGCACTGAAGCTTTCTTT.